This T cell receptor (beta chain) was observed in a study of shared clonotypes between healthy human individuals. For the study at large: The study used three CD4 naive, three CD4 memory, two CD8 naive and one CD8 memory plate per donor.

The CDR3 is made up of 14 amino acids. The germline V gene has CDR1 SGHVS and CDR2 FNYEAQ. The junction had 2 bases not matched to a gene; V was cut back by 4 bases and J by 2 bases. Genomic DNA per cell subset filled all wells of several immunoSEQ plates. Data came from immunoSEQ multiplex PCR; TCRdb stores just in-frame clones and leaves some out. The sample has about 2.1 million clones; more than 85% are singletons. CD8 cells regarded as naive lacked CD45RO, were positively chosen for CCR7, and omitted terminally differentiated effector memory CD45RA+ cells. A note on this clone: Its antigen is as yet unknown. Other DNA variants within this sample encode the same CDR3.

Broader study findings: Naive CD4 clonotypes were shared across a handful of donors at 4.5% to 6.5%.

Sample: naive CD8+ T cells from PBMCs. This rearrangement joins TRBV7-6 to TRBJ2-7; 10 bases agree with TRBD1. The clonotype comes from a man in his late teens or twenties in good health. Some clones in this sample may be carry-over from other donors' samples. The CDR3 DNA is TGTGCCAGCAGCTCAGGGACAGGGGCCTACGAGCAGTACTTC. The encoded protein is CASSSGTGAYEQYF.